This T cell receptor (beta chain) was profiled in a study of blood T cell repertoires in COVID-19. At the level of the study: The origin of the acute and convalescent COVID-19 samples was the United States, Italy and Spain. The analysed material was cDNA or gDNA that came from T cells, B-cell-depleted T cells, or PBMCs.

The J segment lost 7 bases and the V segment lost 1 base, leaving 14 bases of the junction unmatched. The germline V gene encodes CDR1 MGHRA and CDR2 YSYEKL. There are 18 residues in the CDR3. This clone has ten or more counts. Two negative PCRs, clearance, or symptom resolution characterized the recovered Cohort 3 donors. Under the authors' procedure: Reference gene primer amplification gave estimated nucleated cell counts. The data were produced by immunoSEQ multiplex PCR, yet TCRdb's version contains in-frame clones alone and is incomplete. V and J calls and clone size are given by that table; D and trimming were obtained from the DNA. The top ten clones hold about 0.63% of a sample with 450,000 or so clones, about 92% of them seen once.

The material sequenced was PBMCs or T cells enriched from blood (not recorded which). The gene calls are TRBV4-1 and TRBJ1-4, with TRBD1 matching 8 bases. This receptor was obtained from a man younger than 35 who had recovered from COVID-19. The CDR3: CASSQVVPRDRTREKLFF. In nucleotides, the CDR3 is TGCGCCAGCAGCCAAGTAGTCCCCCGGGACAGGACACGTGAAAAACTGTTTTTT.